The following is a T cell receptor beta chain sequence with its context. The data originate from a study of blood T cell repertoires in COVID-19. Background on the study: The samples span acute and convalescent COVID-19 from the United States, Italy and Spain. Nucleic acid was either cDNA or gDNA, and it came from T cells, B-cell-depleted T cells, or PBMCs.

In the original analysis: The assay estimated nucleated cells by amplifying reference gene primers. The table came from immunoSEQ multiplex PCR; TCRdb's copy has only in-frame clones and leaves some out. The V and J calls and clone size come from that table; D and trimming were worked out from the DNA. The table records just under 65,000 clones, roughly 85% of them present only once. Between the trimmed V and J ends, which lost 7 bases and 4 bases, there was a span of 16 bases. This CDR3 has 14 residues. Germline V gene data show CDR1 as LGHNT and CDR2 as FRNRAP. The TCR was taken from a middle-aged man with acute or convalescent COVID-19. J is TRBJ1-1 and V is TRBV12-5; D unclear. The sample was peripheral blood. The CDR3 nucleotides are TGTGCTAGTGCTTTCGCCCCCCCGGGCACTGAAGCTTTCTTT. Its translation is CASAFAPPGTEAFF. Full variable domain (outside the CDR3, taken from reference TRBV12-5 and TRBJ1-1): DARVTQTPRHKVTEMGQEVTMRCQPILGHNTVFWYRQTMMQGLELLAYFRNRAPLDDSGMPKDRFSAEMPDATLATLKIQPSEPRDSAVYFCASAFAPPGTEAFFGQGTRLTVV.